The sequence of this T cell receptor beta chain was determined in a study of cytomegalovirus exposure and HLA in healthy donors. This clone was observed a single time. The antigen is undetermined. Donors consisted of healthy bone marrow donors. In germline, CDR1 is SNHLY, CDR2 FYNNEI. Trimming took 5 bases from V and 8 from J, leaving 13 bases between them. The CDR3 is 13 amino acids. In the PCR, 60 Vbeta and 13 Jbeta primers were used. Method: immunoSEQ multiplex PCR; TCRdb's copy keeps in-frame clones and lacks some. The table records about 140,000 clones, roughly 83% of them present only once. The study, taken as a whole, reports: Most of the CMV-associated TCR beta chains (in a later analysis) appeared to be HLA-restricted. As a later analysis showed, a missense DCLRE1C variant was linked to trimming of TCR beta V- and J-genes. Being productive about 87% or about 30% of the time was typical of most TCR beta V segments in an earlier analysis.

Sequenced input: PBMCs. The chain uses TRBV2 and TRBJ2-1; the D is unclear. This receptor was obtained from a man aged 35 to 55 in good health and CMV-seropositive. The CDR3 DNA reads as TGTGCCAGCAGTCCCCTTCCCTTCCATGAGCAGTTCTTC. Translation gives CASSPLPFHEQFF.